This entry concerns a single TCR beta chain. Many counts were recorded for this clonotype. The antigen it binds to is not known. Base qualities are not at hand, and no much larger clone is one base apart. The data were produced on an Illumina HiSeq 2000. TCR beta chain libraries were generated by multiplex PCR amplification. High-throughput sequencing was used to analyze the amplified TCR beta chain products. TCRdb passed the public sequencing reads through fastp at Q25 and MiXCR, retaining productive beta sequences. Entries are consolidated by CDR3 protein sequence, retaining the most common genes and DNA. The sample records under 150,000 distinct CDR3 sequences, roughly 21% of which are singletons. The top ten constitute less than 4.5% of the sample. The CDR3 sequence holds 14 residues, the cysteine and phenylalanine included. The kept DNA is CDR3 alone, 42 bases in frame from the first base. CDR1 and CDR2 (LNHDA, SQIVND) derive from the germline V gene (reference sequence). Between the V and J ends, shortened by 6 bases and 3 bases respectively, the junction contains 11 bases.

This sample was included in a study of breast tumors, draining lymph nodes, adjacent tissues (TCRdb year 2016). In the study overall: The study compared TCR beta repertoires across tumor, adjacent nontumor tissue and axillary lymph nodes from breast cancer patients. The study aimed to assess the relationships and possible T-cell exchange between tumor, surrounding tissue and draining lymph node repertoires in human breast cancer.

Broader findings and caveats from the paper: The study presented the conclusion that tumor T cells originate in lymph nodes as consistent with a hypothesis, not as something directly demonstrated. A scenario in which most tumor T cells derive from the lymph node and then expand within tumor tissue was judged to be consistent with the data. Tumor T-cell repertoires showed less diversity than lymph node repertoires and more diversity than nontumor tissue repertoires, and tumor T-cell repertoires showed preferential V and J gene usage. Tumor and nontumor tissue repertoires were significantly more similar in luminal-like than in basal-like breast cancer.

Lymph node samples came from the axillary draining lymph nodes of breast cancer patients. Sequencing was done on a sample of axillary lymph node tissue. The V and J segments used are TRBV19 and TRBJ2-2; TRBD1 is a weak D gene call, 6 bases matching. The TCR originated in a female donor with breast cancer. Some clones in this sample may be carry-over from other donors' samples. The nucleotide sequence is TGTGCCAGTAGGGACAGCTTGTACACCGGGGAGCTGTTTTTT. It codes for CASRDSLYTGELFF.